The 27 T cell receptor beta chains below all came from one sample that was sequenced in a study of cytomegalovirus exposure and HLA in healthy donors. It was with 60 Vbeta and 13 Jbeta primers that the PCR ran. Here immunoSEQ multiplex PCR was the method, and the copy in TCRdb shows in-frame clones only, minus some. The sample contains roughly 140,000 clones, 82% of which appear only once. The specimen sequenced was PBMCs. All receptors derive from a male donor in good health and CMV-seronegative.

There are a few counts of this clone. V gene TRBV5-1 combines with J gene TRBJ2-7; D may be TRBD1 (5 bases). Germline V lookup: CDR1 SGHRS, CDR2 YFSETQ. This CDR3 is 12 amino acids long. V lost 3 bases and J 3 bases, leaving 7 bases between the germline ends. The CDR3 coding sequence is TGCGCCAGCAGCTACGACAGCTACGAGCAGTACTTC. Translated: CASSYDSYEQYF.

This clone was seen only once. The chain is built from TRBV2 and TRBJ1-2; D is unclear. CDR1 is SNHLY and CDR2 is FYNNEI in the germline V gene. Trimming removed 6 bases from V and 0 bases from J, with 11 bases in between. The CDR3 has 14 residues. CDR3 amino acids: CASRRAGANYGYTF. In DNA form, the CDR3 reads TGTGCCAGCAGGCGGGCGGGAGCTAACTATGGCTACACCTTC.

This clone was observed once. The chain combines TRBV7-9 with TRBJ1-1, with a tentative D call TRBD1 (5 bases). V was pared by 7 bases and J by 1 base, with 10 bases between. Germline V gene lookup returns CDR1 SEHNR and CDR2 FQNEAQ (reference sequence). This CDR3 comprises 13 residues. Here the CDR3 reads CASNTQGNTEAFF. The CDR3 DNA is TGTGCCAGCAATACGCAGGGGAACACTGAAGCTTTCTTT. The full variable domain, with the rest looked up from reference TRBV7-9 and TRBJ1-1, is DTGVSQNPRHKITKRGQNVTFRCDPISEHNRLYWYRQTLGQGPEFLTYFQNEAQLEKSRLLSDRFSAERPKGSFSTLEIQRTEQGDSAMYLCASNTQGNTEAFFGQGTRLTVV.

CDR3 region: CASSGSEVPANEKLFF. The CDR3 DNA sequence: TGTGCCAGCAGTGGCAGCGAGGTTCCTGCTAATGAAAAACTGTTTTTT. The chain combines TRBV6-6 with TRBJ1-4, with D unresolved. This CDR3 is 16 amino acids long. Germline-derived CDR1 and CDR2 are MNHNY and SVGAGI (reference sequence). V lost 5 bases to trimming and J lost 3 bases, with 16 bases between them.

This rearrangement joins TRBV7-9 to TRBJ2-7; tentative D call: TRBD1 (5 bases). Trimming took off 5 bases at V and 0 bases at J, with 11 bases between the two ends. This CDR3 is 14 amino acids long. CDR1 is SEHNR and CDR2 is FQNEAQ in the germline V gene (reference sequence). The CDR3, as DNA: TGTGCCAGCAGCGAACGACAGAGCTCCTACGAGCAGTACTTC. It is translated as CASSERQSSYEQYF.

The genes are TRBV28 and TRBJ2-1, with D uncertain. The CDR3 sequence is 15 residues long. Trimming took 3 bases from V and 6 from J, leaving 15 bases between them. Germline V gives CDR1 MDHEN, CDR2 SYDVKM. Here the CDR3 reads CASSLLGNSINEQFF. In DNA, the CDR3 is TGTGCCAGCAGTTTGCTAGGTAATTCCATCAATGAGCAGTTCTTC.

About this clone: This same CDR3 is encoded by further DNA sequences in the sample. This CDR3 is CASSLRGGNTEAFF. DNA for the CDR3: TGTGCCAGCAGTTTAAGGGGGGGGAACACTGAAGCTTTCTTT. The V call is TRBV27, the J call TRBJ1-1; a weak D match, TRBD1 (6 bases). V shed 2 bases and J shed 1 base, with 8 bases lying between them. Germline CDR1 is MNHEY and CDR2 is SMNVEV (reference sequence). This CDR3 spans 14 amino acids.

This chain joins TRBV19 and TRBJ1-4, with D perhaps TRBD1 (6 bases). Germline V gene lookup returns CDR1 LNHDA and CDR2 SQIVND (reference sequence). With 5 bases removed from V and 16 bases from J, the gap between germline ends came to 20 bases. CDR3 length equals 13 residues. CDR3 in DNA: TGTGCCAGTAGTGCCGACAGGTGGGCGGACCGGTTTTTT. It yields the protein CASSADRWADRFF. Filled out from reference TRBV19 and TRBJ1-4, the complete variable domain reads DGGITQSPKYLFRKEGQNVTLSCEQNLNHDAMYWYRQDPGQGLRLIYYSQIVNDFQKGDIAEGYSVSREKKESFPLTVTSAQKNPTAFYLCASSADRWADRFFGSGTQLSVL.

V and J are TRBV10-1 and TRBJ2-7, with D tentatively TRBD1 (5 bases). CDR1 is WNHNN, CDR2 SYGVQD, per germline (reference sequence). This CDR3 is 13 amino acids long. V lost 10 bases to trimming and J lost 8 bases, with 21 bases between them. The CDR3 nucleotides are TGCGCCACCTCACAGGAGCCCGATGCGAAGCAGTACTTC. Residues: CATSQEPDAKQYF.

The rearrangement joins TRBV19 to TRBJ1-2, with D maybe TRBD1 (6 bases). Trimming cost V 6 bases and J 4 bases, with 12 bases left between them. This CDR3 contains 13 residues. CDR1 and CDR2 from the germline V gene are LNHDA and SQIVND (reference sequence). CDR3 sequence: CASRVTGSYGYTF. In DNA form, the CDR3 reads TGTGCCAGTAGGGTGACAGGAAGCTATGGCTACACCTTC.

The chain combines TRBV30 with TRBJ2-1, with 10 bases matching TRBD2. The J segment lost 0 bases and the V segment lost 6 bases, leaving 8 bases of the junction unmatched. Germline CDR1 and CDR2: GTSNPN and SVGIG (reference sequence). The CDR3 is 16 residues long. This CDR3 is CACSLAGPISYNEQFF. CDR3 DNA sequence: TGTGCCTGTTCACTAGCGGGGCCCATCTCCTACAATGAGCAGTTCTTC.

This sequence joins TRBV5-8 and TRBJ1-4, with D perhaps matching TRBD1 (6 bases). Trimming took off 0 bases at V and 6 bases at J, with 9 bases between the two ends. This CDR3 is 14 amino acids long. From germline, CDR1 is SGHTS and CDR2 YDEGEE. In nucleotides, the CDR3 is TGTGCCAGCAGCTTGGGGGGACAACATGAAAAACTGTTTTTT. Translated: CASSLGGQHEKLFF.

The chain has TRBV9 and TRBJ2-3; 10 bases match TRBD2. The CDR3 runs 15 residues. After removal of 3 bases from V and 4 bases from J, the junction contained 5 bases not matched to a gene. Germline loops: CDR1 SGDLS, CDR2 YYNGEE. CDR3 region: CASSEIAGGADTQYF. The CDR3, as DNA: TGTGCCAGCAGCGAGATAGCGGGAGGTGCAGATACGCAGTATTTT.

In the case of this clone: A junction end diverges from the germline sequence, so it may reflect a read error. This chain uses TRBV11-2 with TRBJ1-3; D not certain. The CDR3 loop spans 14 amino acids. In germline, CDR1 is SGHAT, CDR2 FQNNGV. The CDR3 sequence is CASSLALTRSSLNF. CDR3 DNA: TGTGCCAGCAGCTTAGCTCTTACGAGAAGTTCTCTGAATTTT.

In DNA form, the CDR3 reads TGTGCCAGTACCGCCGGGACAGGGAGGTCCGAGCAGTACTTC. Residues: CASTAGTGRSEQYF. This chain connects TRBV19 to TRBJ2-7, with 9 bases matching TRBD1. Germline loops: CDR1 LNHDA, CDR2 SQIVND (reference sequence). The V segment lost 7 bases and the J segment 6 bases; nucleotides outside the gene matches: 10. This CDR3 is built from 14 residues.

The rearrangement joins TRBV6-5 to TRBJ2-3, with 7 bases fitting TRBD2. The CDR3 is 16 residues long. Germline values: CDR1 MNHEY, CDR2 SVGAGI. The J segment lost 1 base and the V segment lost 1 base, leaving 5 bases of the junction unmatched. The CDR3 DNA sequence: TGTGCCAGCAGTTACTATCCTAGCGGAGGCACAGATACGCAGTATTTT. It is translated as CASSYYPSGGTDTQYF.

This chain connects TRBV5-1 to TRBJ1-6; TRBD1 might be the D (5 bases). This CDR3 has 15 residues. CDR1 and CDR2 (germline): SGHRS, YFSETQ. Trimming left V 5 bases short and J 4 bases short, with 13 bases between. The CDR3 sequence is CASRQDGSYNSPLHF. In nucleotides, the CDR3 is TGCGCCAGCAGACAGGACGGGAGTTATAATTCACCCCTCCACTTT.

This clone has a single count. This chain uses TRBV7-6 with TRBJ2-1; D may be TRBD2 (6 bases). V was clipped by 1 base and J by 5 bases, with 18 bases between them. Germline V gene sequence: CDR1 SGHVS, CDR2 FNYEAQ. This CDR3 region has 17 residues. The CDR3 loop is CASSLDRSGGRNNEQFF. The CDR3, as DNA: TGTGCCAGCAGCTTAGATCGTAGCGGAGGCAGGAACAATGAGCAGTTCTTC.

This clone was seen more than once but under ten times. For the CDR3, the DNA is TGTGCCATCAGTGGGACAGGGGAAACCTACGAGCAGTACTTC. Its translation: CAISGTGETYEQYF. The chain employs TRBV10-3 and TRBJ2-7, with 9 bases matching TRBD1. Trimming removed 4 bases from V and 2 bases from J; junction bases left unmatched: 3. This CDR3 spans 14 amino acids. Germline V gene data show CDR1 as ENHRY and CDR2 as SYGVKD.

In this sample, this clone turned up once. The V and J genes are TRBV27 and TRBJ1-1, with 8 bases that match TRBD1. This CDR3 region has 14 residues. The V segment lost 6 bases and the J segment 6 bases; nucleotides outside the gene matches: 9. In germline, CDR1 is MNHEY, CDR2 SMNVEV (reference sequence). In DNA, the CDR3 is TGTGCCAGCAGCCTCCACACGACAGGGGCTGAAGCTTTCTTT. Encoded protein: CASSLHTTGAEAFF.

V usage is TRBV2 and J usage is TRBJ2-1; no reliable D call. Germline CDR1 is SNHLY and CDR2 is FYNNEI. CDR3 length: 12 residues. V gave up 4 bases and J gave up 8 bases, with 9 bases separating them. CDR3 protein: CASSGPSDEQFF. In nucleotides, the CDR3 is TGTGCCAGCAGTGGCCCTAGTGATGAGCAGTTCTTC.

This chain connects TRBV5-3 to TRBJ2-1, with 11 bases aligning to TRBD1. TRBV5-3 is an ORF; its function is uncertain. The CDR3 loop spans 14 amino acids. The trim removed 7 bases at V and 7 bases at J, leaving 7 bases unmatched. The DNA of the CDR3 is TGTGCCAGACACCAGGACAGGGGGCTAAATGAGCAGTTCTTC. Protein sequence: CARHQDRGLNEQFF.

V is TRBV13 and J is TRBJ2-7; the D is unclear. V lost 1 base and J 1 base, leaving 5 bases between the germline ends. Germline assignment: CDR1 PRHDT and CDR2 FYEKMQ (reference sequence). The CDR3 is made up of 13 amino acids. The CDR3 region has the DNA TGTGCCAGCAGCTTAGTACAGTCCTACGAGCAGTACTTC. This sequence encodes CASSLVQSYEQYF.

The V gene is TRBV2, the J gene TRBJ2-1; maybe TRBD2 (6 bases). Germline V lookup: CDR1 SNHLY, CDR2 FYNNEI. Between the trimmed V and J ends, which lost 8 bases and 2 bases, there was a span of 16 bases. This CDR3 region has 15 residues. CDR3 region: CASPLGVAAYNEQFF. Here the CDR3 DNA reads TGTGCCAGCCCATTGGGAGTAGCGGCCTACAATGAGCAGTTCTTC.

This clone was seen only once. The chain joins TRBV30 to TRBJ1-4, with D tentatively TRBD1 (5 bases). Germline V gene data show CDR1 as GTSNPN and CDR2 as SVGIG (reference sequence). The CDR3 consists of 15 residues. Deletions cut 1 base from V and 4 bases from J, with 13 bases between. The CDR3, as DNA: TGTGCCTGGAGTGGCGCCGACAGCTATAATGAAAAACTGTTTTTT. It specifies CAWSGADSYNEKLFF.

This chain joins TRBV2 and TRBJ1-1, with D unresolved. The V gene lost 8 bases and the J gene lost 5 bases, with 21 bases spanning the gap. The CDR3 runs 15 residues. Germline loops: CDR1 SNHLY, CDR2 FYNNEI. CDR3 nucleotides: TGTGCCAGCGTCCCCTCATATCGGGAAGGGACTGAAGCTTTCTTT. Translated: CASVPSYREGTEAFF.

This clone was picked up a small number of times. This chain connects TRBV10-2 to TRBJ2-2; 9 positions agree with TRBD1. The CDR3 has 17 amino acids. Germline lookup yields CDR1 WSHSY and CDR2 SAAADI. The J segment lost 1 base and the V segment lost 4 bases, leaving 7 bases of the junction unmatched. CDR3 protein: CASSGLVGQGNTGELFF. Here the CDR3 DNA reads TGCGCCAGCAGTGGGTTGGTGGGACAGGGGAACACCGGGGAGCTGTTTTTT.